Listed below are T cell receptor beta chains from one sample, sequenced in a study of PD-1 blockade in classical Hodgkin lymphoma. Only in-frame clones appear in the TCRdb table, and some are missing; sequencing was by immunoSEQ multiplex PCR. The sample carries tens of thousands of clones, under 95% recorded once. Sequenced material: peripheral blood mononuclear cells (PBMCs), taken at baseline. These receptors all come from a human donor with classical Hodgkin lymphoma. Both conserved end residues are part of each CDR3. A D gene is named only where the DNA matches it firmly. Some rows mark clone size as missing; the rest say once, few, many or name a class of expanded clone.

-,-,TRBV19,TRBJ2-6,CASSIVGAGANVLTF,TGTGCCAGTAGTATTGTGGGCGCTGGGGCCAACGTCCTGACTTTC
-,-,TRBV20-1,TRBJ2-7,CSARDQGEQYF,TGCAGTGCTAGAGATCAGGGGGAGCAGTACTTC
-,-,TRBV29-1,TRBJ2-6,CSVVARGSGANVLTF,TGCAGCGTTGTAGCGAGGGGCTCTGGGGCCAACGTCCTGACTTTC
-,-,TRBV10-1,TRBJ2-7,CASLDRGDF,TGCGCCAGCCTGGACAGAGGAGACTTC
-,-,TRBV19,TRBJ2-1,CASSMSPGKSEQFF,TGTGCCAGTAGTATGAGTCCGGGAAAAAGTGAGCAGTTCTTC
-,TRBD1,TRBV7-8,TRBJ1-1,CASSRDSNTEAFF,TGTGCCAGCAGCCGGGACAGTAACACTGAAGCTTTCTTT
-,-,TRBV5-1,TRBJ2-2,CASSLQGPVAGSPFF,TGCGCCAGCAGCCTACAGGGGCCAGTAGCGGGGAGCCCTTTTTTT
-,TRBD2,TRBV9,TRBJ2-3,CASSVAGGGADTQYF,TGTGCCAGCAGCGTAGCGGGAGGGGGGGCAGATACGCAGTATTTT
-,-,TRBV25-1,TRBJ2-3,CASRQGIHTDTQYF,TGTGCCAGCAGGCAGGGGATCCACACAGATACGCAGTATTTT
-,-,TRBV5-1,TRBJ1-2,CASRAGTEGDYGYTF,TGCGCCAGCAGAGCCGGGACGGAGGGTGACTATGGCTACACCTTC
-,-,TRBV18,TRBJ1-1,CASSPSDPDTEAFF,TGTGCCAGCTCACCCAGCGACCCAGACACTGAAGCTTTCTTT
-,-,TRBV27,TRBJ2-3,CASRDADTQYF,TGTGCCAGCAGGGATGCAGATACGCAGTATTTT
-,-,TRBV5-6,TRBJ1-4,CASSFWRQDEKLFF,TGTGCCAGCAGCTTTTGGAGACAGGATGAAAAACTGTTTTTT
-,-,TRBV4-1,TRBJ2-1,CASHRDATFNEQFF,TGCGCCAGTCATCGGGACGCCACTTTTAATGAGCAGTTCTTC
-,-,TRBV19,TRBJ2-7,CASSLGNRGEQYF,TGTGCCAGTAGTCTCGGGAACAGAGGCGAGCAGTACTTC
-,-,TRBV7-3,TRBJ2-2,CASSLGGTNTGELFF,TGTGCCAGCAGCTTAGGCGGGACCAACACCGGGGAGCTGTTTTTT
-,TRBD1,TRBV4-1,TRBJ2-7,CASSQEGDRGYEQYF,TGCGCCAGCAGCCAAGAGGGGGACAGGGGGTACGAGCAGTACTTC
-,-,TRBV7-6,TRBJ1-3,CASSFGSSGNTIYF,TGTGCCAGCAGCTTCGGCAGCTCTGGAAACACCATATATTTT
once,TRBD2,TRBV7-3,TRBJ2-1,CASSLARLAGLSNEQFF,TGTGCCAGCAGCTTAGCCCGACTAGCGGGGTTGTCCAATGAGCAGTTCTTC
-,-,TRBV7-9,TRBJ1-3,CASSSTAPGNTIYF,TGTGCCAGCAGCTCCACGGCGCCTGGAAACACCATATATTTT
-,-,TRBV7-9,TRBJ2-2,CASSPHYGATGPGELFF,TGTGCCAGCAGCCCGCATTACGGGGCGACAGGACCCGGGGAGCTGTTTTTT
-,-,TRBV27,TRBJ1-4,CASSFGSNEKLFF,TGTGCCAGCAGTTTCGGCAGCAATGAAAAACTGTTTTTT
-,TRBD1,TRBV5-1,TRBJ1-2,CASRKGQGHGYTF,TGCGCCAGCCGTAAGGGACAGGGCCACGGCTACACCTTC
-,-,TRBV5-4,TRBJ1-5,CASSLDSNQPQHF,TGTGCCAGCAGCTTGGATAGCAATCAGCCCCAGCATTTT
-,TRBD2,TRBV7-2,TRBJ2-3,CASSFLAGSWDTQYF,TGTGCCAGCAGCTTTCTAGCGGGCTCCTGGGATACGCAGTATTTT
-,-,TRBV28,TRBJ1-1,CASSRRGEFTEAFF,TGTGCCAGCAGCCGCCGGGGCGAATTCACTGAAGCTTTCTTT
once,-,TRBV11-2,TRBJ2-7,CASSLESPGHKYEQYF,TGTGCCAGCAGCTTAGAGTCTCCGGGACACAAATACGAGCAGTACTTC
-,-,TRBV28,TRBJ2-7,CASMQGNSYEQYF,TGTGCCAGCATGCAGGGTAACTCCTACGAGCAGTACTTC
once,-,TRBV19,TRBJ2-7,CASSMRGGTYEQYF,TGTGCCAGTAGTATGAGGGGTGGGACCTACGAGCAGTACTTC
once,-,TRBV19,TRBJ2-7,CASSMASGAEQYF,TGTGCCAGTAGTATGGCGTCGGGGGCCGAGCAGTACTTC
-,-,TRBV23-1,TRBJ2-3,CASSPPGRDQSTDTQYF,TGCGCCAGCAGTCCCCCGGGACGGGACCAAAGCACAGATACGCAGTATTTT
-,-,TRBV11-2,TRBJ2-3,CASSSPQEGVSSFTDTQYF,TGTGCCAGCAGCTCCCCCCAGGAAGGTGTATCTAGTTTCACAGATACGCAGTATTTT
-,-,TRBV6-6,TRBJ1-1,CASSYSQGMNTEAFF,TGTGCCAGCAGTTACTCACAGGGCATGAACACTGAAGCTTTCTTT
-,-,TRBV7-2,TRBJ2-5,CASSLVFGQQETQYF,TGTGCCAGCAGCTTAGTCTTTGGACAGCAAGAGACCCAGTACTTC
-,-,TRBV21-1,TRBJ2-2,CASIKSWLAPDAIPGELFF,TGTGCCAGCATCAAGTCGTGGCTAGCGCCCGACGCAATACCCGGGGAGCTGTTTTTT
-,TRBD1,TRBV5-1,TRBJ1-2,CASSLATGAEGGYTF,TGCGCCAGCAGCTTGGCCACAGGGGCCGAGGGTGGCTACACCTTC
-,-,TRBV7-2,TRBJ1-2,CASSLKGRGGYTF,TGTGCCAGCAGCTTAAAGGGACGAGGGGGCTACACCTTC
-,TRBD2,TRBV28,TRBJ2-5,CASQNIAGGGSQETQYF,TGTGCCTCCCAAAACATAGCGGGAGGGGGATCACAAGAGACCCAGTACTTC
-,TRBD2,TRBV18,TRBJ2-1,CASSPGGGATPNQFF,TGTGCCAGCTCACCCGGCGGGGGGGCCACTCCCAATCAGTTCTTC
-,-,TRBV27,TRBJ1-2,CASSRTGMMYGYTF,TGTGCCAGCAGTAGAACAGGCATGATGTATGGCTACACCTTC
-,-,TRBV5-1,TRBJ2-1,CASSLGGGTSYNEQFF,TGCGCCAGCAGCCTAGGTGGGGGGACCTCCTACAATGAGCAGTTCTTC
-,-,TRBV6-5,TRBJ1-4,CASSYSPQALGEKLFF,TGTGCCAGCAGTTACTCGCCACAGGCCCTTGGTGAAAAACTGTTTTTT
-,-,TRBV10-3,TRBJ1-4,CAISPARTDEKLFF,TGTGCCATCAGTCCAGCCCGGACAGATGAAAAACTGTTTTTT
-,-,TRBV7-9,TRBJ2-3,CASSLEGQWDTQYF,TGTGCCAGCAGCTTAGAGGGGCAGTGGGATACGCAGTATTTT
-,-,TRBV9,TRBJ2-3,CASSPTQTVLRTDTQYF,TGTGCCAGCAGCCCCACGCAAACAGTTCTTCGCACAGATACGCAGTATTTT
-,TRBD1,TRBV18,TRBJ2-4,CASSQRQGNRDIQYF,TGTGCCAGCTCACAACGACAGGGGAATAGGGACATTCAGTACTTC
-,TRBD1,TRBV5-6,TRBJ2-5,CASSLAAADTGEETQYF,TGTGCCAGCAGCTTGGCGGCTGCGGACACAGGGGAGGAGACCCAGTACTTC
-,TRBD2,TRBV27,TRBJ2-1,CASSFTPSGGLREQFF,TGTGCCAGCAGTTTCACCCCTAGCGGGGGCCTTAGGGAGCAGTTCTTC
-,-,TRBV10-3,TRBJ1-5,CAISESLTPNQPQHF,TGTGCCATCAGTGAGTCGTTGACTCCTAATCAGCCCCAGCATTTT
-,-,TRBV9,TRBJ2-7,CASSPQGYEQYF,TGTGCCAGCAGCCCCCAGGGTTACGAGCAGTACTTC
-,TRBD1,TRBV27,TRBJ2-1,CASTPGTGINNEQFF,TGTGCCAGCACCCCCGGGACAGGGATTAACAATGAGCAGTTCTTC
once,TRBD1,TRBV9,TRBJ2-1,CASSRSGTANEQFF,TGTGCCAGCAGCAGATCCGGGACAGCAAATGAGCAGTTCTTC
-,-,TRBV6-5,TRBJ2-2,CASSSRLMRTGELFF,TGTGCCAGCAGTTCCCGGTTGATGCGCACCGGGGAGCTGTTTTTT
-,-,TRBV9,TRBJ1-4,CASSRLDEKLFF,TGTGCCAGCAGCCGTCTAGATGAAAAACTGTTTTTT
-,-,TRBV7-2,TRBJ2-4,CASSFYASKNIQYF,TGTGCCAGCAGCTTTTACGCGTCTAAAAACATTCAGTACTTC